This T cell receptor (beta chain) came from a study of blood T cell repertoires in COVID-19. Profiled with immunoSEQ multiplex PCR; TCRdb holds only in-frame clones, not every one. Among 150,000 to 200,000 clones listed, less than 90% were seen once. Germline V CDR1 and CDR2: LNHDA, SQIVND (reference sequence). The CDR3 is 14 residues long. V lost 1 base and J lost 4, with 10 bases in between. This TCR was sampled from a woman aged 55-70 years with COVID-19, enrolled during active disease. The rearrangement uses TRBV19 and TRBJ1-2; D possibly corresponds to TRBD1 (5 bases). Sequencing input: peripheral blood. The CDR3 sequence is CASSIGGGPYGYTF. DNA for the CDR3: TGTGCCAGTAGTATAGGGGGCGGCCCCTATGGCTACACCTTC.